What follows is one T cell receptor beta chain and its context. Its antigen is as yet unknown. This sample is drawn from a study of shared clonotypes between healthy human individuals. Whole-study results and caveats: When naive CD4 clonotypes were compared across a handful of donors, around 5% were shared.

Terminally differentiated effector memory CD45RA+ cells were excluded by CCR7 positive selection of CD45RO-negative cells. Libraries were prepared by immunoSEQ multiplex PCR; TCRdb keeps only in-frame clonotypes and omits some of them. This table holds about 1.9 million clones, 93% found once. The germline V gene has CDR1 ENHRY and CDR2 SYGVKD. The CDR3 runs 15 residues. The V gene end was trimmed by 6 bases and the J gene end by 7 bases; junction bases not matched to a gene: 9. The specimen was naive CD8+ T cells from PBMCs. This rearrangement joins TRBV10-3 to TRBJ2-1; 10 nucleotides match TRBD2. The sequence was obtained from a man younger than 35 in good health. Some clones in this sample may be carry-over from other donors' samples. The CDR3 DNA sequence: TGTGCCATCAGGGAATCTAGCGGGAGAACTAATGAGCAGTTCTTC. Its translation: CAIRESSGRTNEQFF.